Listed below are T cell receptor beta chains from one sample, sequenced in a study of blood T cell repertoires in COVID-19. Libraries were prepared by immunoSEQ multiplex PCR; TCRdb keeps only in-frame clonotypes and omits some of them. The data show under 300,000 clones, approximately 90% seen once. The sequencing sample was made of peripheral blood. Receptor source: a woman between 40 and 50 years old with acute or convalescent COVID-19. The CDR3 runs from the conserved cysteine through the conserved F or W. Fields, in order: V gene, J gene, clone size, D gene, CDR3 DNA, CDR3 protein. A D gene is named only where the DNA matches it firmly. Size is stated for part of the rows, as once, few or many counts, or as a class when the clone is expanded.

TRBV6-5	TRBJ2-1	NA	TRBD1	TGTGCCAGCAGGCCCGGGACAGGGTCCAATGAGCAGTTCTTC	CASRPGTGSNEQFF
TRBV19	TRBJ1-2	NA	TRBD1	TGTGCCAGTAGCCCCCACACAGGGGGCGAGAGTTCTACTTTCTATGGCTACACCTTC	CASSPHTGGESSTFYGYTF
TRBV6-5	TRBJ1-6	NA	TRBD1	TGTGCCAGCAGTTCAACCGGGACAGGGGTTTCACCCCTCCACTTT	CASSSTGTGVSPLHF
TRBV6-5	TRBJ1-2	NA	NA	TGTGCCAGCAGTTATTCGTCAGGGAACTATGGCTACACCTTC	CASSYSSGNYGYTF
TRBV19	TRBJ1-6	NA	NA	TGTGCCAGTACCGAAAACAGGGAGCATAATTCACCCCTCCACTTT	CASTENREHNSPLHF
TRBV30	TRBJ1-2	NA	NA	TGTGCCTGGAGTCTTCAGGGGTGGGCTAACTATGGCTACACCTTC	CAWSLQGWANYGYTF
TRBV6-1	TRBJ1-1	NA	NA	TGTGCCAGCAGCCCAAGACAGATCCTGACTGAAGCTTTCTTT	CASSPRQILTEAFF
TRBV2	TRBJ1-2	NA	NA	TGTGCCAGCAGTGAACAGGTTCCAGGGGTGGGCTACACCTTC	CASSEQVPGVGYTF
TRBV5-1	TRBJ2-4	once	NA	TGCGCCAGCAGCTTGACGCAGGGGTACCAAAACATTCAGTACTTC	CASSLTQGYQNIQYF
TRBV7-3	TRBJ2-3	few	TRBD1	TGTGCCAGCAGCTCACAGGGGCAAGATACGCAGTATTTT	CASSSQGQDTQYF
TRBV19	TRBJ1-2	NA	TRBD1	TGTGCCAGTACTGAACAGGGGCGGTTCGTAAACTATGGCTACACCTTC	CASTEQGRFVNYGYTF
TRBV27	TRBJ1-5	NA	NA	TGTGCCAGCAGTTTAGCCCGTGCGGGCCAGCCCCAGCATTTT	CASSLARAGQPQHF
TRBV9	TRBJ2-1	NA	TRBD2	TGTGCCAGCAGCGACTTAGCGGGGGGGCCTCACAATGAGCAGTTCTTC	CASSDLAGGPHNEQFF
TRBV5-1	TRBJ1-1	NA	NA	TGCGCCAGCAGCCCGCAGACAGGGAACACTGAAGCTTTCTTT	CASSPQTGNTEAFF